The 10 T cell receptor beta chains given below trace back to one sample, sequenced in a study of cytomegalovirus exposure and HLA in healthy donors. It was with 60 Vbeta and 13 Jbeta primers that the PCR ran. The data were produced by immunoSEQ multiplex PCR, yet TCRdb's version contains in-frame clones alone and is incomplete. There are under 150,000 clones in the sample; 80% to 90% occur only once, and approximately 4.2% lies in the top ten. Sequencing was done on a sample of PBMCs. These receptors originate from a woman in her thirties or forties in good health and CMV-seropositive.

V and J are TRBV18 and TRBJ1-1, with 8 bases fitting TRBD1. Germline CDR1 KGHSH, CDR2 LQKENI. The CDR3 is made up of 16 amino acids. The V gene end was trimmed by 4 bases and the J gene end by 0 bases; junction bases not matched to a gene: 7. This CDR3 reads CASSLRTGSMNTEAFF. DNA for the CDR3: TGTGCCAGCTCACTACGGACAGGGAGCATGAACACTGAAGCTTTCTTT.

The chain joins TRBV4-1 to TRBJ2-7, with D tentatively TRBD1 (5 bases). The CDR3 has 15 residues. V dropped 1 base and J dropped 4 bases, with 14 bases sitting between them. CDR1 and CDR2 from the germline V gene are MGHRA and YSYEKL. The CDR3 loop reads CASSQGETRVYEQYF. CDR3 nucleotide sequence: TGCGCCAGCAGCCAAGGGGAAACCAGGGTTTACGAGCAGTACTTC.

The rearrangement uses TRBV27 and TRBJ1-2, with D possibly matching TRBD1 (6 bases). Germline CDR1 is MNHEY and CDR2 is SMNVEV (reference sequence). The CDR3 loop spans 15 amino acids. The V end lost 0 bases, the J end lost 3 bases, and 11 bases lay between the germline ends. In nucleotides, the CDR3 is TGTGCCAGCAGTTTATCCAGGACAGACTACTATGGCTACACCTTC. It is translated as CASSLSRTDYYGYTF.

The CDR3 loop is CASSLLTGGNEQYF. CDR3 coding DNA: TGTGCCAGCAGCCTATTGACAGGGGGGAACGAGCAGTACTTC. The chain employs TRBV7-8 and TRBJ2-7, with 9 bases identical to TRBD1. This CDR3 contains 14 residues. Losses at the gene ends were 5 bases for V and 5 bases for J; bases not matched to a gene: 7. Germline V lookup: CDR1 SGHVS, CDR2 FQNEAQ.

This clone was counted a few times. The rearrangement links TRBV6-6 to TRBJ1-6; the D gene is possibly TRBD1 (5 bases). V dropped 2 bases and J dropped 5 bases, with 13 bases sitting between them. The germline CDR1 and CDR2 sequences are MNHNY and SVGAGI (reference sequence). The CDR3 length is 16 residues. The CDR3, as DNA: TGTGCCAGCAGTTACCCCCGGCAGGGCGATAATTCACCCCTCCACTTT. Translated: CASSYPRQGDNSPLHF.

The CDR3 region has the DNA TGTGCCAGCAGCCCTGGGCTGGTCGAGCAGTACTTC. Amino acids: CASSPGLVEQYF. This chain joins TRBV7-9 and TRBJ2-7; D not resolved. CDR3 length equals 12 residues. Germline V gene data show CDR1 as SEHNR and CDR2 as FQNEAQ (reference sequence). The ends were cut back, 5 bases at V and 6 bases at J, with 11 bases in the middle.

The V call is TRBV27, the J call TRBJ1-5; D remains unclear. Trimming took 0 bases from V and 3 from J, leaving 9 bases between them. This CDR3 is built from 15 residues. Germline V gene lookup returns CDR1 MNHEY and CDR2 SMNVEV (reference sequence). CDR3 region: CASSLSFRNNQPQHF. The DNA for the CDR3 is TGTGCCAGCAGTTTATCCTTCAGGAACAATCAGCCCCAGCATTTT.

The rearrangement joins TRBV7-2 to TRBJ2-7, with a tentative D call TRBD2 (7 bases). Germline-derived CDR1 and CDR2 are SGHTA and FQGNSA. The CDR3 sequence is 15 residues long. The V gene lost 4 bases and the J gene lost 9 bases, with 22 bases spanning the gap. Written as DNA, the CDR3 is TGTGCCAGCAGCTCACTCAGAGGGGGGGACTCGGGGCAGTACTTC. It yields the protein CASSSLRGGDSGQYF.

This chain uses TRBV7-3 with TRBJ2-7, with TRBD2 matching over 8 bases. The CDR3 totals 15 residues. J was trimmed by 1 base and V by 2 bases; bases with no gene match: 4. Germline V gene sequence: CDR1 SGHTA, CDR2 FQGTGA. CDR3 nucleotides: TGTGCCAGCAGCTTACAGGCGGGAGGATCCTACGAGCAGTACTTC. Translated: CASSLQAGGSYEQYF.

The rearrangement uses TRBV11-1 and TRBJ1-1; D is ambiguous. V gave up 9 bases and J gave up 4 bases, with 9 bases separating them. CDR1 is SGHAT, CDR2 FQDESV, per germline (reference sequence). This CDR3 has 11 residues. The CDR3 nucleotides read TGTGCCAGTTCTCGAGCCACTGAAGCTTTCTTT. This codes for CASSRATEAFF.